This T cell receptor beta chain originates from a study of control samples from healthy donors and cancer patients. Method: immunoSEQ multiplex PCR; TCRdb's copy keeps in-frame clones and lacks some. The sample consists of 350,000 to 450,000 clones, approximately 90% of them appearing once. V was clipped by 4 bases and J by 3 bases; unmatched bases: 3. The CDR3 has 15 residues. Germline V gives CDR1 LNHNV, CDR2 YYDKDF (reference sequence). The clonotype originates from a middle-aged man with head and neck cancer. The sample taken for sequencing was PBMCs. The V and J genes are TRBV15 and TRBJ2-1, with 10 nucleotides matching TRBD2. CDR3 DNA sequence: TGTGCCACCAGCAAACTAGCGGGGAGCTACAATGAGCAGTTCTTC. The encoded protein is CATSKLAGSYNEQFF.